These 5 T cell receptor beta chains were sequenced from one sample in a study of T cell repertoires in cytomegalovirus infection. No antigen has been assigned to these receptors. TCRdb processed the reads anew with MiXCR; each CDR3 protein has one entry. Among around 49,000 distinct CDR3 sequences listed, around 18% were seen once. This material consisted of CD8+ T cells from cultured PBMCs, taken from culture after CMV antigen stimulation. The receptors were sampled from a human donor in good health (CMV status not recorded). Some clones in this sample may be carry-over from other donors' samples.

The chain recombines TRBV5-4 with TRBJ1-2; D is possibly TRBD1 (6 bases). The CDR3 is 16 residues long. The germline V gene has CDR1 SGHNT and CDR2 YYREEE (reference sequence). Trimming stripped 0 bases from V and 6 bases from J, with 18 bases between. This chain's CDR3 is CASSLGLQGFSDGYTF. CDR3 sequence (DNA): TGTGCCAGCAGCTTGGGCCTACAGGGCTTTTCAGATGGCTACACCTTC.

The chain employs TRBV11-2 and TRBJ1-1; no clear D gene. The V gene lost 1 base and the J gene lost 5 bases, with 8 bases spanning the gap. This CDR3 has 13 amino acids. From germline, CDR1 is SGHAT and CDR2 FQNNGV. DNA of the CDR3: TGTGCCAGCAGCTTAGGGGTCGGGACTGAAGCTTTCTTT. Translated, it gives CASSLGVGTEAFF.

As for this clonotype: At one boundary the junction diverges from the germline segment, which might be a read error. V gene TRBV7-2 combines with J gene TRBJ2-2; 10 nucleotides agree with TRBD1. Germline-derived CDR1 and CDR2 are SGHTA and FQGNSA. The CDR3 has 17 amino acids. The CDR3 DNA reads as TGTGCTAGCAGCGAGTTCTTTCCGGGACAGGGGTCCGGGGAGCTGTTTTTT. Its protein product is CASSEFFPGQGSGELFF. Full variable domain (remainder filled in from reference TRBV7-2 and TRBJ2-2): GAGVSQSPSNKVTEKGKDVELRCDPISGHTALYWYRQSLGQGLEFLIYFQGNSAPDKSGLPSDRFSAERTGGSVSTLTIQRTQQEDSAVYLCASSEFFPGQGSGELFFGEGSRLTVL.

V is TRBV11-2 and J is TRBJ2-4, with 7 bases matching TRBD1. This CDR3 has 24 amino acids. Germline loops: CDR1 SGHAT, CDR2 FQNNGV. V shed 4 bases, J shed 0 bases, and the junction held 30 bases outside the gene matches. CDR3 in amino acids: CASSSWPYGTESLTEKPAKNIQYF. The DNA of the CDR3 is TGTGCCAGCAGCTCCTGGCCCTACGGGACAGAAAGTCTCACTGAAAAACCAGCCAAAAACATTCAGTACTTC.

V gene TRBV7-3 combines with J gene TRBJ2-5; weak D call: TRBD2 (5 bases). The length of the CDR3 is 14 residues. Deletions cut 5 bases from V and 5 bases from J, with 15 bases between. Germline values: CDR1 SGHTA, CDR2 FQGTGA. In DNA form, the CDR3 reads TGTGCCAGCAGCCCAGGAGGAGGCCGCGAGACCCAGTACTTC. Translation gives CASSPGGGRETQYF.